This T cell receptor beta chain was found in a study of CD8+ T cells in alopecia areata. After isolation, RNA underwent reverse transcription to generate cDNA as the sequencing template. Here immunoSEQ multiplex PCR was the method, and the copy in TCRdb shows in-frame clones only, minus some. The sample has roughly 150,000 clones, about three fifths seen once; the top ten hold nearly 6.5%. V was clipped by 3 bases and J by 5 bases, with 4 bases between them. From germline, CDR1 is LNHDA and CDR2 SQIVND (reference sequence). CDR3 length: 12 residues. The chain recombines TRBV19 with TRBJ2-2, with D uncertain. This receptor was obtained from a human donor with alopecia areata. The specimen comprised CD4+ T cells sorted from blood, sampled at week 0. CDR3: CASSMLTGELFF. CDR3 DNA: TGTGCCAGTAGTATGTTGACCGGGGAGCTGTTTTTT.